Listed here is a single T cell receptor beta chain. The data were produced by immunoSEQ multiplex PCR, yet TCRdb's version contains in-frame clones alone and is incomplete. The sample carries roughly 75,000 clones, less than 85% recorded once. This record comes from a study of radiotherapy plus CTLA-4 blockade in lung cancer. The specimen comprised peripheral blood, sampled from a patient treated with radiotherapy plus ipilimumab. This clonotype was sampled from a human donor with non-small cell lung cancer who had stable disease on radiotherapy plus ipilimumab.

The CDR3 sequence: CASSYPGQGDGELFF. CDR3 in DNA: TGTGCCAGCAGCTATCCCGGGCAAGGGGATGGGGAGCTGTTTTTT. The chain employs TRBV11-3 and TRBJ2-2; maybe TRBD1 (5 bases). This CDR3 has 15 amino acids. The V end lost 4 bases, the J end lost 8 bases, and 17 bases lay between the germline ends. Germline-derived CDR1 and CDR2 are SGHNT and YENEEA. The full variable domain, completed using reference TRBV11-3 and TRBJ2-2, is EAGVVQSPRYKIIEKKQPVAFWCNPISGHNTLYWYLQNLGQGPELLIRYENEEAVDDSQLPKDRFSAERLKGVDSTLKIQPAELGDSAVYLCASSYPGQGDGELFFGEGSRLTVL.